A single sample is the source of the 24 T cell receptor beta chains below, sequenced in a study of T cells after posttransplantation cyclophosphamide. Cyclophosphamide on days +3 and +4 followed busulfan-fludarabine conditioning and a marrow graft. Data came from immunoSEQ multiplex PCR; TCRdb stores just in-frame clones and leaves some out. The sample has some 45,000 clones, roughly 87% seen once. The source was PBMCs, collected about 64 days after allogeneic stem cell transplant with posttransplant cyclophosphamide. These receptors were obtained from a male patient aged 60 to 75 who received an allogeneic stem cell transplant from a related donor and was CMV-positive. Some T cells may arise from the graft donor.

This clone was observed once. The chain is built from TRBV18 and TRBJ2-7; maybe TRBD2 (5 bases). This CDR3 spans 14 amino acids. Trimming took 3 bases from V and 3 from J, leaving 12 bases between them. Germline CDR1 KGHSH, CDR2 LQKENI. CDR3 in amino acids: CASSPQQGLYEQYV. CDR3 coding DNA: TGTGCCAGCTCACCTCAGCAAGGACTCTACGAGCAGTACGTC.

The gene calls are TRBV19 and TRBJ2-3, with D maybe TRBD2 (6 bases). V was cut by 4 bases and J by 0 bases, with 11 bases left in between. CDR3 length: 15 amino acids. The V gene's germline CDR1 is LNHDA and CDR2 SQIVND (reference sequence). The CDR3 region has the DNA TGTGCCAGTAGTAGTAGCGGTGAGAGCACAGATACGCAGTATTTT. Amino acids: CASSSSGESTDTQYF.

The J gene is TRBJ2-1, the V gene TRBV6-1; TRBD1 aligns across 8 bases. The germline V gene encodes CDR1 MNHNS and CDR2 SASEGT. With 7 bases clipped from V and 8 bases from J, the junction kept 7 bases outside the gene matches. CDR3 size: 13 residues. Here the CDR3 DNA reads TGTGCCAGCACCGTTGACAGGGGCGATGAGCAGTTCTTC. Translating gives CASTVDRGDEQFF.

This clone was seen a few times. The rearrangement uses TRBV15 and TRBJ1-2, with a weak D call TRBD1 (5 bases). Trimming took off 3 bases at V and 4 bases at J, with 18 bases between the two ends. The CDR3 extends over 16 amino acids. Germline values: CDR1 LNHNV, CDR2 YYDKDF (reference sequence). In DNA, the CDR3 is TGTGCCACCAGCAGGGCGGGGGGAGAGGATTCCTATGGCTACACCTTC. Protein: CATSRAGGEDSYGYTF.

This chain connects TRBV25-1 to TRBJ1-2; TRBD1 agrees at 7 bases. Germline values: CDR1 MGHDK, CDR2 SYGVNS. The CDR3 contains 14 residues. The junction had 15 bases not matched to a gene; V was cut back by 9 bases and J by 8 bases. CDR3 sequence: CASVPSTGQKGYTF. CDR3 in DNA: TGTGCCAGTGTTCCGTCGACGGGACAGAAAGGCTACACCTTC.

V and J are TRBV29-1 and TRBJ2-5; weak D call: TRBD1 (6 bases). Germline V gene lookup returns CDR1 SQVTM and CDR2 ANQGSEA. The CDR3 is 12 residues long. V was clipped by 7 bases and J by 1 base, with 10 bases between them. For the CDR3, the DNA is TGCAGCGCCAGGGGTCTCCAAGAGACCCAGTACTTC. The encoded protein is CSARGLQETQYF.

The chain recombines TRBV27 with TRBJ2-1, with a possible D match to TRBD1 (6 bases). CDR1 is MNHEY and CDR2 is SMNVEV in the germline V gene (reference sequence). Trimming removed 6 bases from V and 8 bases from J, with 17 bases in between. The CDR3 length is 14 residues. The CDR3 nucleotides are TGTGCCAGCAGGGGGGCCCCCGGATGGTATGAGCAGTTCTTC. As protein: CASRGAPGWYEQFF.

This chain links TRBV4-1 with TRBJ2-1; D is possibly TRBD1 (6 bases). The germline gives CDR1 MGHRA, CDR2 YSYEKL. Trimming cost V 3 bases and J 7 bases, with 13 bases left between them. This CDR3 has 14 residues. The CDR3 coding sequence is TGCGCCAGCAGCCAGGGACAAGTAGGGAATGAGCAGTTCTTC. This sequence encodes CASSQGQVGNEQFF.

The chain combines TRBV19 with TRBJ1-5, with D unresolved. V shed 7 bases and J shed 5 bases, with 12 bases lying between them. Germline V gives CDR1 LNHDA, CDR2 SQIVND (reference sequence). There are 13 residues in the CDR3. CDR3 coding DNA: TGTGCCAGTAATAGCGCAGGATATCAGCCCCAGCATTTT. It is translated as CASNSAGYQPQHF.

The V gene is TRBV9, the J gene TRBJ2-1; no clear D. This CDR3 is built from 17 residues. The germline CDR1 and CDR2 sequences are SGDLS and YYNGEE. The V and J ends lost 4 bases and 3 bases respectively, with 20 bases between them. This CDR3 is CASSQTQTVTVYNEQFF. The CDR3 DNA is TGTGCCAGCAGCCAAACTCAGACCGTTACAGTCTACAATGAGCAGTTCTTC.

The J gene is TRBJ1-1, the V gene TRBV2, with 8 bases identical to TRBD1. This CDR3 comprises 14 residues. Unmatched junction bases numbered 4, after V lost 6 bases and J lost 1 base. Per germline, CDR1 SNHLY and CDR2 FYNNEI. The DNA for the CDR3 is TGTGCCAGCAGCGCCGACAGGGGGAACACTGAAGCTTTCTTT. This codes for CASSADRGNTEAFF.

The chain links TRBV6-5 to TRBJ1-2; D gene ambiguous. Germline CDR1 is MNHEY and CDR2 is SVGAGI. The CDR3 sequence is 13 residues long. V shed 6 bases and J shed 4 bases, with 12 bases lying between them. The CDR3 sequence: CASSPDMLYGYTF. CDR3 DNA: TGTGCCAGCAGCCCTGACATGCTCTATGGCTACACCTTC.

The chain joins TRBV7-9 to TRBJ1-2, with no clear D. Trimming removed 10 bases at V and 7 bases at J, with 13 bases between. The CDR3 consists of 11 residues. CDR1 is SEHNR, CDR2 FQNEAQ, per germline (reference sequence). The CDR3, as DNA: TGTGCCACTCCCGGGTCTGGTGGCTACACCTTC. It translates to CATPGSGGYTF.

The chain uses TRBV6-6 and TRBJ1-2, with 7 bases aligning to TRBD1. The germline V gene has CDR1 MNHNY and CDR2 SVGAGI (reference sequence). V lost 5 bases, J lost 8 bases, and 14 bases stayed unmatched. This CDR3 spans 15 amino acids. The CDR3 DNA is TGTGCCAGCAGTCCCGAACCAAGGGGGCAGGTCGGCTACACCTTC. It codes for CASSPEPRGQVGYTF.

A single count supports this clone. The chain recombines TRBV5-1 with TRBJ1-1; perhaps TRBD1 as D (6 bases). Germline CDR1 and CDR2: SGHRS and YFSETQ. V was clipped by 4 bases and J by 4 bases, with 14 bases between them. CDR3 size: 14 residues. The CDR3 here is CASSPGQSVTEAFF. The CDR3 DNA follows: TGCGCCAGCAGCCCTGGACAGTCCGTCACTGAAGCTTTCTTT.

This chain connects TRBV5-4 to TRBJ1-2; 8 bases map to TRBD1. CDR1 and CDR2 (germline): SGHNT, YYREEE (reference sequence). This CDR3 has 17 amino acids. Trimming took 4 bases from V and 4 from J; bases not matched to a gene: 15. The CDR3 nucleotides read TGTGCCAGCAGCATTGGCCCCGGGACAGGAAACGGCTATGGCTACACCTTC. This encodes CASSIGPGTGNGYGYTF.

The chain recombines TRBV11-2 with TRBJ1-6; D is unclear. Germline-derived CDR1 and CDR2 are SGHAT and FQNNGV. With 1 base removed from V and 9 bases from J, the gap between germline ends came to 16 bases. The CDR3 spans 16 residues. CDR3 in DNA: TGTGCCAGCAGCTTAGCAGGTATTCAAGTTGGTTCACCCCTCCACTTT. Translating it yields CASSLAGIQVGSPLHF.

This sequence joins TRBV2 and TRBJ1-1; a possible D gene is TRBD1 (5 bases). V lost 2 bases, J lost 5 bases, and 9 bases lay in between. Germline V gene sequence: CDR1 SNHLY, CDR2 FYNNEI. The CDR3 has 13 residues. CDR3: CASSENSGTEAFF. As DNA, the CDR3 is TGTGCCAGCAGTGAAAATTCAGGGACTGAAGCTTTCTTT. The complete variable domain, with remaining parts taken from reference TRBV2 and TRBJ1-1, reads EPEVTQTPSHQVTQMGQEVILRCVPISNHLYFYWYRQILGQKVEFLVSFYNNEISEKSEIFDDQFSVERPDGSNFTLKIRSTKLEDSAMYFCASSENSGTEAFFGQGTRLTVV.

This clone was observed once. This chain links TRBV19 with TRBJ1-5; D possibly corresponds to TRBD1 (6 bases). Germline CDR1 and CDR2: LNHDA and SQIVND (reference sequence). With 4 bases removed from V and 2 bases from J, the gap between germline ends came to 15 bases. The length of the CDR3 is 16 residues. In nucleotides, the CDR3 is TGTGCCAGTAGTACTTTGCGACAGGCGGGCAATCAGCCCCAGCATTTT. It translates to CASSTLRQAGNQPQHF.

The CDR3 reads CASSSVDGYGYTF. The DNA of the CDR3 is TGTGCCAGCAGCTCTGTAGACGGGTATGGCTACACCTTC. This chain links TRBV7-9 with TRBJ1-2; D is uncertain. The CDR3 extends over 13 amino acids. Trimming cost V 4 bases and J 5 bases, with 11 bases left between them. Germline V gene data show CDR1 as SEHNR and CDR2 as FQNEAQ (reference sequence). Variable domain in full (rest from reference TRBV7-9 and TRBJ1-2): DTGVSQNPRHKITKRGQNVTFRCDPISEHNRLYWYRQTLGQGPEFLTYFQNEAQLEKSRLLSDRFSAERPKGSFSTLEIQRTEQGDSAMYLCASSSVDGYGYTFGSGTRLTVV.

The chain combines TRBV10-3 with TRBJ2-2, with D perhaps TRBD2 (5 bases). Trimming pared 0 bases from V and 5 bases from J, leaving 13 bases between. Germline V CDR1 and CDR2: ENHRY, SYGVKD. The CDR3 has 16 residues. The CDR3 nucleotides are TGTGCCATCAGTGAGTCTTGGCCCCCGGGGACCGGGGAGCTGTTTTTT. This codes for CAISESWPPGTGELFF.

This clone was recorded only once. The chain joins TRBV10-3 to TRBJ1-2; D perhaps matches TRBD1 (5 bases). The CDR3 sequence is 15 residues long. V was pared by 5 bases and J by 1 base, with 14 bases between. The germline V gene has CDR1 ENHRY and CDR2 SYGVKD. The CDR3 loop reads CAISKDTLINYGYTF. As DNA, the CDR3 is TGTGCCATCAGTAAGGACACCTTAATTAACTATGGCTACACCTTC.

This clone came up a few times. This rearrangement joins TRBV19 to TRBJ1-1; 7 nucleotides match TRBD1. J lost 2 bases, V lost 4 bases, and 1 base had no gene match. The CDR3 is 13 amino acids. Per germline, CDR1 LNHDA and CDR2 SQIVND (reference sequence). The CDR3 here is CASSRQGNTEAFF. The CDR3 nucleotides read TGTGCCAGTAGTAGACAGGGCAACACTGAAGCTTTCTTT.

The chain employs TRBV5-8 and TRBJ1-5; 8 bases line up with TRBD1. V lost 4 bases, J lost 2 bases, and 8 bases stayed unmatched. Germline CDR1 is SGHTS and CDR2 is YDEGEE. The CDR3 has 16 amino acids. CDR3 sequence reads: CASSPYGTGRNQPQHF. CDR3 sequence (DNA): TGTGCCAGCAGCCCCTACGGGACAGGTCGCAATCAGCCCCAGCATTTT. The full variable domain, its missing parts supplied by reference TRBV5-8 and TRBJ1-5, is EAGVTQSPTHLIKTRGQQATLRCSPISGHTSVYWYQQALGLGLQFLLWYDEGEERNRGNFPPRFSGRQFPNYSSELNVNALELEDSALYLCASSPYGTGRNQPQHFGDGTRLSIL.